These 2 T cell receptor beta chains came from one sample sequenced in a study of shared clonotypes between healthy human individuals (dated by TCRdb to about 2020). Library preparation was by the immunoSEQ multiplex PCR assay. In its TCRdb copy, this immuneACCESS table keeps in-frame sequences only and misses some clones. Where compared with another copy, unresolved V genes explain less than half of these, and the others have no known cause. The sample records about 2 million clones, roughly 95% of which are singletons. The ten largest clonotypes hold more than 0.1% of the sample. Material: naive CD4+ T cells sorted from blood. The cell subset or site label on this specimen signifies: CD45RA+ positively selected. These receptor sequences come from a man in his late teens or twenties in good health.

The V gene is TRBV2, the J gene TRBJ2-5, with a weak D call TRBD1 (6 bases). The germline V and J ends were trimmed by 6 bases and 2 bases, with 13 bases remaining between them. CDR3 length: 14 residues. Germline assignment: CDR1 SNHLY and CDR2 FYNNEI. The DNA for the CDR3 is TGTGCCAGCAGGCAGGGGTCGGGACAAGAGACCCAGTACTTC. Translating it yields CASRQGSGQETQYF.

This chain links TRBV10-3 with TRBJ1-4; D may be TRBD1 (6 bases). Trimming removed 3 bases at V and 4 bases at J, with 12 bases between. The CDR3 loop spans 15 amino acids. Germline V gives CDR1 ENHRY, CDR2 SYGVKD. CDR3 in DNA: TGTGCCATCAGTGACGGGACACTCGGTAATGAAAAACTGTTTTTT. This encodes CAISDGTLGNEKLFF.